The 7 T cell receptor beta chains below come from one sample, sequenced in a study of cytomegalovirus exposure and HLA in healthy donors. PCR amplification relied on 60 Vbeta primers (plus 13 Jbeta primers). Profiled with immunoSEQ multiplex PCR; TCRdb holds only in-frame clones, not every one. Among 210,000 or so clones listed, over 75% were seen once. Sequenced: PBMCs. The receptors stem from a girl under 10 years old in good health and CMV-seronegative.

The genes are TRBV29-1 and TRBJ2-7; TRBD1 agrees at 8 bases. This CDR3 is 14 amino acids long. V lost 7 bases to trimming and J lost 0 bases; unmatched junction nucleotides: 8. Germline V CDR1 and CDR2: SQVTM, ANQGSEA. CDR3 coding DNA: TGCAGCGCTTTTTCAGGGGGCGGCTCCTACGAGCAGTACTTC. It encodes CSAFSGGGSYEQYF.

This chain uses TRBV29-1 with TRBJ1-5; a possible D gene is TRBD1 (5 bases). The CDR3 has 13 residues. Trimming pared 7 bases from V and 11 bases from J, leaving 21 bases between. CDR1 is SQVTM and CDR2 is ANQGSEA in the germline V gene. The CDR3 nucleotides read TGCAGCGCCAGCTTGCCAGGGCTCGAGGCCCAGCATTTT. As protein: CSASLPGLEAQHF.

This clone was found a few times. At one end the junction does not follow the germline gene, possibly because of a read error. The rearrangement uses TRBV15 and TRBJ1-3, with D uncertain. Germline V gene lookup returns CDR1 LNHNV and CDR2 YYDKDF (reference sequence). CDR3 length equals 11 residues. CDR3 loop: CATSRATEVAF. The CDR3 region has the DNA TGTGCCACCAGCAGAGCTACCGAGGTAGCCTTT.

The V gene is TRBV6-1, the J gene TRBJ1-1; D uncertain. Trimming took off 7 bases at V and 1 base at J, with 10 bases between the two ends. The CDR3 consists of 13 residues. Germline V gene lookup returns CDR1 MNHNS and CDR2 SASEGT. Here the CDR3 reads CASIPGRNTEAFF. The CDR3 coding sequence is TGTGCCAGCATTCCTGGGAGGAACACTGAAGCTTTCTTT.

This chain joins TRBV18 and TRBJ2-3; D unresolved. The CDR3 has 16 amino acids. Trimming pared 2 bases from V and 0 bases from J, leaving 12 bases between. CDR1 and CDR2 (germline): KGHSH, LQKENI. The CDR3 loop reads CASSPAELASTDTQYF. As DNA, the CDR3 is TGTGCCAGCTCACCAGCGGAGTTAGCTAGCACAGATACGCAGTATTTT.

The chain couples TRBV27 to TRBJ1-4; the D gene is possibly TRBD1 (6 bases). In germline, CDR1 is MNHEY, CDR2 SMNVEV (reference sequence). Between the trimmed V and J ends, which lost 6 bases and 8 bases, there was a span of 16 bases. The CDR3 consists of 14 residues. For the CDR3, the DNA is TGTGCCAGCAGCAACAGGGCAGGACGGGAAAAACTGTTTTTT. This gives the protein CASSNRAGREKLFF.

A single count supports this clone. This rearrangement joins TRBV5-1 to TRBJ2-7, with D possibly matching TRBD2 (6 bases). The CDR3 runs to 13 residues. In germline, CDR1 is SGHRS, CDR2 YFSETQ. Trimming removed 2 bases from V and 2 bases from J, with 8 bases in between. The CDR3 bases are TGCGCCAGCAGCTTTACGGGGGCCTACGAGCAGTACTTC. It codes for CASSFTGAYEQYF.